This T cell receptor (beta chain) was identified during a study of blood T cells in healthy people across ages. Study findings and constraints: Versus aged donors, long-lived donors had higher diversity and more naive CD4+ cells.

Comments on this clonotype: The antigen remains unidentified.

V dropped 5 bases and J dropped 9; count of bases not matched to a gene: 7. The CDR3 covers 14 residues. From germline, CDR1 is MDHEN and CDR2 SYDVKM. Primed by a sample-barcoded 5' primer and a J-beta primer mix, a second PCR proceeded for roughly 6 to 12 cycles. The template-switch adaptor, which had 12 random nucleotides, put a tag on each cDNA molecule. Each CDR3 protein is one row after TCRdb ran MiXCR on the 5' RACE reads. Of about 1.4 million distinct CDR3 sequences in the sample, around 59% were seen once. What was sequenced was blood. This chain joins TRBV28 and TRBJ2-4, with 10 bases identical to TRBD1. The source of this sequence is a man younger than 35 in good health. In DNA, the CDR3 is TGTGCCAGCAGTCAGGGACAGGGGATCAGCATTCAGTACTTC. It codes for CASSQGQGISIQYF.